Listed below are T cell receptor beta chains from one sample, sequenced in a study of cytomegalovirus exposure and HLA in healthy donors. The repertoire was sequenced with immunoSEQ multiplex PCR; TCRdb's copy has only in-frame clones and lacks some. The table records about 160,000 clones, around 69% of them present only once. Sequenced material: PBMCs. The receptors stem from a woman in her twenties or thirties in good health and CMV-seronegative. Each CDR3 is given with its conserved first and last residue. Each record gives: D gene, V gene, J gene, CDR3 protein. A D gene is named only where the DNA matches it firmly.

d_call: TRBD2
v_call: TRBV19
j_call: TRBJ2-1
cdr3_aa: CASSTSGYNEQFF

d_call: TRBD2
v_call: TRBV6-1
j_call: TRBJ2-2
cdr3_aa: CASSELGLAGPGELFF

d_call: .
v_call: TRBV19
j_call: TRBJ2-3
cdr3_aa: CASSNNGAGPATQYF

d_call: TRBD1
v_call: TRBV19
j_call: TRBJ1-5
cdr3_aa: CASSVTGARNQPQHF

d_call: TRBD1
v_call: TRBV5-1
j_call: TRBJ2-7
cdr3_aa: CASSHGQGQSSYEQYF

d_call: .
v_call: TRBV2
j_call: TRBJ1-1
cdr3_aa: CASNGRAKEAFF

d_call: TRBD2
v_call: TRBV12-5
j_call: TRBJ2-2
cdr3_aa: CASGLASGPSSTGELFF

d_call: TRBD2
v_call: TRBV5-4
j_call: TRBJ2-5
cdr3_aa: CASSFGGGRLTQETQYF

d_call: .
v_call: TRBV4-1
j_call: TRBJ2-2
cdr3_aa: CASSAEPNTGELFF

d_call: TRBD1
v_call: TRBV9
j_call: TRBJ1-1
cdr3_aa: CASSVQGQMNTEAFF

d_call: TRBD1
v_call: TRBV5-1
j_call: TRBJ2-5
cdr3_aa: CASSIGTGGLETQYF

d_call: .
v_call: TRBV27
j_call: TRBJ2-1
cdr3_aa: CASSLYVAVDSSYNEQFF

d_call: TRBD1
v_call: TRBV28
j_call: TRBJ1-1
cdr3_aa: CASSLRTGKGTEAFF

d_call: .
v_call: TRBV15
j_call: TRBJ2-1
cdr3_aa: CATSSIADSRSQFF

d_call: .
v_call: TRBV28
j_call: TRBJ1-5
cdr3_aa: CASSDPGQRFNSNQPQHF

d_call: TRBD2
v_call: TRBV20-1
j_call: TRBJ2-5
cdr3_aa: CSATPGGTQYF

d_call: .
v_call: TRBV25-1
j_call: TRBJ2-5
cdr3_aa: CASSESGEETQYF

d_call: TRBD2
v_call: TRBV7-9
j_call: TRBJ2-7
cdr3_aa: CASSLTSGSSYEQYF

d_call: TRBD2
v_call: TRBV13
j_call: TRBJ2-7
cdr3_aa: CASSSSGRAYEQYF

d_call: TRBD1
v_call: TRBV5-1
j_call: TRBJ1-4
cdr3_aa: CASSFTGEKKLFF

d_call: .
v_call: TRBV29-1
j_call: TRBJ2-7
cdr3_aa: CSVEEDSSYEQYF

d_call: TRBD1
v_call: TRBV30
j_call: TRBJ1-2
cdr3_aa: CAWGAGTGHYGYTF

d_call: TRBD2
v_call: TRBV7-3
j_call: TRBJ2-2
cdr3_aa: CASSEDPSGGISTGELFF

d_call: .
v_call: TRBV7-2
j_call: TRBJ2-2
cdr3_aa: CASSLFLRTGELFF

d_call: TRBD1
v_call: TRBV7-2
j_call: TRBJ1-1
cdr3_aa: CASSFAGTGNTEAFF

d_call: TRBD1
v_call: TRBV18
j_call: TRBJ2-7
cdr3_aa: CASSSGQGAYEQYF

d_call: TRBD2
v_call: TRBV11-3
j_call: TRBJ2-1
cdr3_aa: CASSLEGLAGFNEQFF

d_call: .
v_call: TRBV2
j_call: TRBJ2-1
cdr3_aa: CASRRLVDEQFF

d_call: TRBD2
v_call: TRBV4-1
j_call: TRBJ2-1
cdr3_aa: CASRSGLPFFHNEQFF

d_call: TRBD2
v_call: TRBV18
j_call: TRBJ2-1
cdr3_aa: CASSLSLADSEQFF

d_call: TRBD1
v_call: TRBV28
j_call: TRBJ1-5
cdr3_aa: CASSPRTGYQPQHF

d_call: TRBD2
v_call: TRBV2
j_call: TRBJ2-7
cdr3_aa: CASSESGLAGSEQYF

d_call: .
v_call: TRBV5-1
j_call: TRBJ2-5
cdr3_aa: CASSRLDLETQYF

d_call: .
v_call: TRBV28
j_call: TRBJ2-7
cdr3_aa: CASSFPTGPYEQYF

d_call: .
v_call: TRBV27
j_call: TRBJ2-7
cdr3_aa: CASSLGDITYEQYF

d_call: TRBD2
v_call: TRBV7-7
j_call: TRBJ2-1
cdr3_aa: CASSLGLAGYNEQFF

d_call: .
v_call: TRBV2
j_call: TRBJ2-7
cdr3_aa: CASKYQGSYEQYF

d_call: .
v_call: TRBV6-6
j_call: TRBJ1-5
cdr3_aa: CASSSPRDSNQPQHF